The count of the clone carrying this T cell receptor (beta chain) is one. Measured with immunoSEQ multiplex PCR; TCRdb has only the in-frame clones, and not every one. This sample yields about 1,500 clones, of which about 29% are seen a single time; 15% to 25% belongs to the top ten. This sample stems from a study of T cells in localized non-small cell lung cancer. This TCR derives from a male donor older than 55 with stage I squamous cell lung carcinoma. The sample in question was normal lung tissue next to the tumor, obtained before any cancer treatment.

Here the CDR3 DNA reads TGTGCCTGGAGATCCTACAGGGGGAACACTGAAGCTTTCTTT. Amino acids: CAWRSYRGNTEAFF. The chain combines TRBV30 with TRBJ1-1; 7 nucleotides align to TRBD1. This CDR3 contains 14 residues. V was pared by 3 bases and J by 1 base, with 5 bases of the junction left unmatched. CDR1 is GTSNPN, CDR2 SVGIG, per germline (reference sequence).